What follows are 6 T cell receptor beta chains derived from one specimen sequenced in a study of siplizumab effects on memory and regulatory T cells. Some clones are missing from TCRdb's copy, which holds only in-frame ones; the method was immunoSEQ multiplex PCR. The data hold about 27,000 clones, with about 79% observed a single time. Material for sequencing was memory CD4+ T cells sorted from blood. These receptors were collected from a human donor in good health.

The chain is built from TRBV29-1 and TRBJ2-7, with 8 positions matching TRBD1. The CDR3 covers 14 residues. V lost 3 bases, J lost 3 bases, and 7 bases stayed unmatched. Germline V lookup: CDR1 SQVTM, CDR2 ANQGSEA. The CDR3 here is CSVDIYGQGYEQYF. The CDR3 nucleotides read TGCAGCGTTGATATTTATGGACAGGGCTACGAGCAGTACTTC.

DNA for the CDR3: TGTGCCAGCAGTTACAGGAGGGGGCGGGATACGCAGTATTTT. Its protein product is CASSYRRGRDTQYF. V and J are TRBV6-5 and TRBJ2-3, with TRBD1 as a possible D gene (7 bases). CDR1 and CDR2 from the germline V gene are MNHEY and SVGAGI. This CDR3 region has 14 residues. Trimming left V 2 bases short and J 6 bases short, with 12 bases between.

The chain has TRBV5-6 and TRBJ2-3, with D maybe TRBD2 (6 bases). In germline, CDR1 is SGHDT, CDR2 YYEEEE. The CDR3 extends over 16 amino acids. The germline V and J ends were trimmed by 0 bases and 3 bases, with 14 bases remaining between them. In nucleotides, the CDR3 is TGTGCCAGCAGCTTGGAGAGGGGACTTAGTACAGATACGCAGTATTTT. The encoded protein is CASSLERGLSTDTQYF.

The chain joins TRBV30 to TRBJ2-1; D is undetermined. Germline assignment: CDR1 GTSNPN and CDR2 SVGIG (reference sequence). CDR3 length: 12 amino acids. The V gene lost 7 bases and the J gene lost 8 bases, with 15 bases spanning the gap. The CDR3 here is CASSGLSDEQFF. Here the CDR3 DNA reads TGTGCCTCCTCGGGCCTGTCGGATGAGCAGTTCTTC.

The chain couples TRBV7-8 to TRBJ2-3, with D tentatively TRBD2 (6 bases). The CDR3 length is 14 residues. The ends were cut back, 8 bases at V and 7 bases at J, with 19 bases in the middle. CDR1 and CDR2 from the germline V gene are SGHVS and FQNEAQ. The CDR3 DNA reads as TGTGCCAGCTCCAGGGTCGGGAGAGTCAATACGCAGTATTTT. Translated: CASSRVGRVNTQYF.

The chain joins TRBV28 to TRBJ2-7, with a tentative D call TRBD2 (6 bases). Germline assignment: CDR1 MDHEN and CDR2 SYDVKM. The CDR3 is made up of 14 amino acids. The V end was cut by 6 bases, the J end by 3 bases, with 15 bases between. CDR3 sequence (DNA): TGTGCCAGCAGCCGGGACTGGTCAAGCTACGAGCAGTACTTC. Translation gives CASSRDWSSYEQYF. The complete variable domain, with remaining parts taken from reference TRBV28 and TRBJ2-7, reads DVKVTQSSRYLVKRTGEKVFLECVQDMDHENMFWYRQDPGLGLRLIYFSYDVKMKEKGDIPEGYSVSREKKERFSLILESASTNQTSMYLCASSRDWSSYEQYFGPGTRLTVT.